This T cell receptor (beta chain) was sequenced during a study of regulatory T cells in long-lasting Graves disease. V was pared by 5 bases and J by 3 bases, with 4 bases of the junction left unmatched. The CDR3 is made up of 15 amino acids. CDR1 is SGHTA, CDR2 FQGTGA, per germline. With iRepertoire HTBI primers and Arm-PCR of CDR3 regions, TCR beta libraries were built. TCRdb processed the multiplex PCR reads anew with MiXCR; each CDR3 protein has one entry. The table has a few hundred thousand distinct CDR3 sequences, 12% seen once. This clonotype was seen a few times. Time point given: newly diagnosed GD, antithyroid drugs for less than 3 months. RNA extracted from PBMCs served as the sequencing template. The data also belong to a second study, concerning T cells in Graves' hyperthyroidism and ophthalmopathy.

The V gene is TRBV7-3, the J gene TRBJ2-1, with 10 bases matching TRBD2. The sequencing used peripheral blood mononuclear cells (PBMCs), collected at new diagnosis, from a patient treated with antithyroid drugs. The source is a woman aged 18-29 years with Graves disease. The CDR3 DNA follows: TGTGCCAGCAGCGTACTAGCGGGAAGCTACAATGAGCAGTTCTTC. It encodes CASSVLAGSYNEQFF.